This T cell receptor (beta chain) was identified during a study of blood T cells in healthy people across ages. The study's findings and limits: Observed TCR beta diversity per million T cells went down as age went up. This fall followed a roughly linear course with age.

CDR3 length: 14 amino acids. The germline V and J ends were trimmed by 1 base and 1 base, with 7 bases remaining between them. Germline V gene sequence: CDR1 LGHDT, CDR2 YNNKEL (reference sequence). In the case of this clonotype: Its matching antigen is unknown.

PCR was performed a second time for roughly 7 to 11 cycles using a sample-barcoded 5' primer and a J-beta primer mix. TCRdb reanalysed the 5' RACE reads using MiXCR and keeps one entry per CDR3 protein. The repertoire holds roughly 2 million distinct CDR3 sequences, with about 50% as singletons. The material sequenced was blood. V and J are TRBV3-1 and TRBJ2-5, with D possibly being TRBD1 or TRBD2 (5 bases each). This receptor was obtained from a woman aged 40 to 55 in good health. CDR3 sequence: CASSQVGPQETQYF. The CDR3 DNA sequence: TGTGCCAGCAGCCAAGTGGGACCCCAAGAGACCCAGTACTTC.